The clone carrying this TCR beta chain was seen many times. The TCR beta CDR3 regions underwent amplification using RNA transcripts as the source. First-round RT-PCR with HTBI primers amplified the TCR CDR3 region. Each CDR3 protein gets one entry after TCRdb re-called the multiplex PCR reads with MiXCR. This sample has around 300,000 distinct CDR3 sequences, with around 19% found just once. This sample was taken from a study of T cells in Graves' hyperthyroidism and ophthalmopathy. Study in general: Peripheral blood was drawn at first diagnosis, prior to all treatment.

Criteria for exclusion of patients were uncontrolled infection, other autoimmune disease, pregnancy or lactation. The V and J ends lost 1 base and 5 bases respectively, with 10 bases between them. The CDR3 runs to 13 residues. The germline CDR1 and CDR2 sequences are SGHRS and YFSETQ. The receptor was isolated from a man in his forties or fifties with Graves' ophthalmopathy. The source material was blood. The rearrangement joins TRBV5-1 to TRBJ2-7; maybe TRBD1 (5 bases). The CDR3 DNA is TGCGCCAGCAGCTTGAGGCAGGGTAACGAGCAGTACTTC. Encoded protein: CASSLRQGNEQYF.